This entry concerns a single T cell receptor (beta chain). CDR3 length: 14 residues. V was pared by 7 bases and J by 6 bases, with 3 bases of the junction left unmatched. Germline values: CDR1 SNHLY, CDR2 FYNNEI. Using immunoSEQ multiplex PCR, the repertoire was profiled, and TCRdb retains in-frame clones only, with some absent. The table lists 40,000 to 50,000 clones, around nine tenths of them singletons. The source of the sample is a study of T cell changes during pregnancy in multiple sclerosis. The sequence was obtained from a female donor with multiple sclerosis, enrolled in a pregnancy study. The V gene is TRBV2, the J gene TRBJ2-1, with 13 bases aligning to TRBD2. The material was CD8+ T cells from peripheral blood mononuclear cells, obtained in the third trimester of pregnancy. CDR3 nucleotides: TGTGCCAGCACTGGACTAGCGGGGGTCAATGAGCAGTTCTTC. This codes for CASTGLAGVNEQFF.